The 21 T cell receptor beta chains presented below share a single source sample, sequenced in a study of blood T cells in healthy people across ages. The authors ran a second PCR of about 6 to 11 cycles using a sample-barcoded 5' primer and a J-beta primer mix. A single record per CDR3 protein comes from TCRdb applying MiXCR to the 5' RACE reads. Of about 900,000 distinct CDR3 sequences listed, 48% are singletons. Material: blood. These receptors were taken from a young man in good health.

Note on this clonotype: The germline gene is not matched at one end of the junction; a read error may be the cause. Written as DNA, the CDR3 is TGTACCAGCAGTTCGACAGGCAACTCCTACGAGCAGTACTTC. Protein product: CTSSSTGNSYEQYF. V usage is TRBV27 and J usage is TRBJ2-7; D perhaps matches TRBD1 (6 bases). The CDR3 contains 14 residues. Germline V CDR1 and CDR2: MNHEY, SMNVEV (reference sequence).

The CDR3 region has the DNA TGCGCCAGCAGCGACACTAGCGGCCTCACAGATACGCAGTATTTT. Protein: CASSDTSGLTDTQYF. The chain has TRBV5-1 and TRBJ2-3; TRBD2 matches at 8 bases. Germline values: CDR1 SGHRS, CDR2 YFSETQ. The length of the CDR3 is 15 residues. J was trimmed by 2 bases and V by 4 bases; bases with no gene match: 6.

Only a few counts were recorded for this clonotype. This chain uses TRBV27 with TRBJ1-2; D perhaps matches TRBD1 (6 bases). With 2 bases removed from V and 8 bases from J, the gap between germline ends came to 12 bases. The V gene's germline CDR1 is MNHEY and CDR2 SMNVEV (reference sequence). This CDR3 is built from 13 residues. As DNA, the CDR3 is TGTGCCAGCAGTTTAGAACCAGGGGACGGCTACACCTTC. It translates to CASSLEPGDGYTF.

V is TRBV12-3 or TRBV12-4 and J is TRBJ2-7, with D maybe TRBD2 (5 bases). The V gene lost 4 bases and the J gene lost 3 bases, with 16 bases spanning the gap. The CDR3 has 15 amino acids. DNA of the CDR3: TGTGCCAGCAGTTCTACGGAGGTGGTGTACTACGAGCAGTACTTC. Its translation is CASSSTEVVYYEQYF.

The sample holds a few counts of this clonotype. The V call is TRBV20-1, the J call TRBJ2-1, with a tentative D call TRBD2 (6 bases). The germline V gene has CDR1 DFQATT and CDR2 SNEGSKA (reference sequence). CDR3 length: 14 amino acids. The CDR3 DNA follows: TGCAGCAGAGGGGCGGGAAGGTCCTACAATGAGCAGTTCTTC. This gives the protein CSRGAGRSYNEQFF.

J is TRBJ2-1 and V is TRBV4-1, with D uncertain. The CDR3 contains 15 residues. CDR1 is MGHRA and CDR2 is YSYEKL in the germline V gene. Trimming pared 0 bases from V and 3 bases from J, leaving 9 bases between. The CDR3 region has the DNA TGCGCCAGCAGCCAAGAGGCCAGGAGCTACAATGAGCAGTTCTTC. It translates to CASSQEARSYNEQFF.

This clonotype was counted between two and nine times. The chain carries TRBV7-8 and TRBJ2-1, with D uncertain. CDR3 length: 16 amino acids. The germline V gene has CDR1 SGHVS and CDR2 FQNEAQ. With 0 bases removed from V and 5 bases from J, the gap between germline ends came to 14 bases. The CDR3 DNA is TGTGCCAGCAGCTTAGCGCGAACCAAAGACGACAATGAGCAGTTCTTC. Encoded protein: CASSLARTKDDNEQFF.

The rearrangement links TRBV25-1 to TRBJ1-1, with a weak D call TRBD1 (6 bases). Trimming took off 3 bases at V and 3 bases at J, with 20 bases between the two ends. The CDR3 contains 17 residues. Germline CDR1 reads MGHDK; CDR2 reads SYGVNS. CDR3 DNA sequence: TGTGCCAGCAGTGACCCCGACAGGTTTGGAAGGTACACTGAAGCTTTCTTT. Translating gives CASSDPDRFGRYTEAFF.

The V call is TRBV18, the J call TRBJ1-1; D is uncertain. Germline V gene lookup returns CDR1 KGHSH and CDR2 LQKENI. V shed 0 bases and J shed 3 bases, with 11 bases lying between them. The CDR3 is 15 residues long. CDR3 DNA sequence: TGTGCCAGCTCACCACCAAGGAGGGTTGACACTGAAGCTTTCTTT. Protein product: CASSPPRRVDTEAFF.

The J gene is TRBJ2-1, the V gene TRBV30; D not resolved. The CDR3 is 16 residues long. Per germline, CDR1 GTSNPN and CDR2 SVGIG (reference sequence). V lost 1 base and J 3 bases, leaving 16 bases between the germline ends. CDR3 sequence reads: CAWSDQSGPYYNEQFF. The CDR3 coding sequence is TGTGCCTGGAGTGACCAATCCGGACCGTACTACAATGAGCAGTTCTTC.

The rearrangement joins TRBV9 to TRBJ2-3, with D perhaps matching TRBD2 (6 bases). Deletions cut 4 bases from V and 4 bases from J, with 10 bases between. Germline CDR1 SGDLS, CDR2 YYNGEE. The CDR3 has 13 amino acids. CDR3 sequence: CASSSWGADTQYF. The CDR3, as DNA: TGTGCCAGCAGCTCTTGGGGGGCAGATACGCAGTATTTT. Full variable domain (remainder filled in from reference TRBV9 and TRBJ2-3): DSGVTQTPKHLITATGQRVTLRCSPRSGDLSVYWYQQSLDQGLQFLIQYYNGEERAKGNILERFSAQQFPDLHSELNLSSLELGDSALYFCASSSWGADTQYFGPGTRLTVL.

This clonotype occurred a few times. The chain combines TRBV24-1 with TRBJ1-1, with 8 bases aligning to TRBD1. The V segment lost 5 bases and the J segment 3 bases; nucleotides outside the gene matches: 7. Germline loops: CDR1 KGHDR, CDR2 SFDVKD. The CDR3 is 15 amino acids. CDR3 DNA: TGTGCCACCAGTGGGCCCCAGGGGGCGGACACTGAAGCTTTCTTT. Translating gives CATSGPQGADTEAFF.

The rearrangement links TRBV29-1 to TRBJ2-1; D unclear. The CDR3 has 13 amino acids. The V and J ends lost 1 base and 3 bases respectively, with 7 bases between them. Germline-derived CDR1 and CDR2 are SQVTM and ANQGSEA. For the CDR3, the DNA is TGCAGCGTTGAAGGCGGACGCTACAATGAGCAGTTCTTC. Translating it yields CSVEGGRYNEQFF.

The V call is TRBV29-1, the J call TRBJ2-1; 11 bases map to TRBD2. The CDR3 totals 11 residues. The trim removed 7 bases at V and 15 bases at J, leaving 8 bases unmatched. The germline CDR1 and CDR2 sequences are SQVTM and ANQGSEA. Here the CDR3 DNA reads TGCAGCGCCGTAGCGGGGGGGCCAAGGTTCTTC. This sequence encodes CSAVAGGPRFF.

This clonotype has a handful of counts. This chain joins TRBV6-4 and TRBJ1-2, with a weak D call TRBD1 (5 bases). This CDR3 region has 15 residues. The V end lost 5 bases, the J end lost 0 bases, and 13 bases lay between the germline ends. The V gene's germline CDR1 is MRHNA and CDR2 SNTAGT. For the CDR3, the DNA is TGTGCCAGCAGTCGGCAGGGAGGCCCTAACTATGGCTACACCTTC. Its protein product is CASSRQGGPNYGYTF.

The chain joins TRBV29-1 to TRBJ2-7, with 9 positions matching TRBD2. The CDR3 runs to 15 residues. V was clipped by 0 bases and J by 6 bases; unmatched bases: 9. From germline, CDR1 is SQVTM and CDR2 ANQGSEA. The CDR3, as DNA: TGCAGCGTTGAAGAACTCCGGCTAGCGGGACGCGAGCAGTACTTC. It codes for CSVEELRLAGREQYF.

This clonotype appeared a few times. The chain is built from TRBV28 and TRBJ1-4; D gene uncertain. Trimming took 6 bases from V and 0 from J, leaving 11 bases between them. The CDR3 consists of 15 residues. The germline V gene encodes CDR1 MDHEN and CDR2 SYDVKM. This chain's CDR3 is CASSPVGPTNEKLFF. In DNA, the CDR3 is TGTGCCAGCAGCCCCGTAGGGCCAACTAATGAAAAACTGTTTTTT.

This clonotype was found a few times. The chain links TRBV28 to TRBJ2-7; D uncertain. The J call may not be correct, given that the DNA end is closer to TRBJ2-5. The germline CDR1 and CDR2 sequences are MDHEN and SYDVKM. The CDR3 spans 12 residues. The CDR3 here is CASSSLGETQYF. Here the CDR3 DNA reads TGTGCCAGCAGTTCCCTTGGGGAGACCCAGTACTTC.

V usage is TRBV27 and J usage is TRBJ2-7; the D gene is possibly TRBD1 (6 bases). Trimming cost V 2 bases and J 2 bases, with 10 bases left between them. CDR1 and CDR2 (germline): MNHEY, SMNVEV (reference sequence). The CDR3 contains 14 residues. The CDR3 spells CASSLVAGAYEQYF. The CDR3 bases are TGTGCCAGCAGTTTAGTCGCAGGGGCCTACGAGCAGTACTTC.

There are a few counts of this clonotype. V usage is TRBV27 and J usage is TRBJ2-1; 11 nucleotides align to TRBD1. V shed 4 bases, J shed 10 bases, and the junction held 9 bases outside the gene matches. Germline CDR1 is MNHEY and CDR2 is SMNVEV (reference sequence). This CDR3 is built from 15 residues. CDR3 region: CASSWTGGEPPEQFF. Here the CDR3 DNA reads TGTGCCAGCAGTTGGACAGGGGGCGAACCTCCCGAGCAGTTCTTC.

This clonotype was seen once. This rearrangement joins TRBV10-3 to TRBJ1-1, with 11 bases that match TRBD1. With V trimmed by 6 bases and J by 7 bases, 4 bases remained unmatched. The CDR3 is made up of 13 amino acids. The V gene's germline CDR1 is ENHRY and CDR2 SYGVKD. The CDR3 region has the DNA TGTGCCATCAGAGGGACAGGGGGGGTTGAAGCTTTCTTT. Translating gives CAIRGTGGVEAFF.